This note documents a single T cell receptor (beta chain) sequence. Its antigen is as yet unknown. The sample originates from a study of T cells after yellow fever vaccination. Study-level points and caveats: When the response was secondary, it was weaker but reached its peak faster, day 5 versus 15. Reappearance after the booster was seen for most primary-vaccination clones, at 95% to 96% CD4 and 75% to 90% CD8. From the bulk population, abundant clonotypes could contaminate and appear within FACS-sorted repertoires.

Universal primer sites and UMIs were introduced during 5'RACE template-switching synthesis of TCR cDNA. One entry per CDR3 protein results from TCRdb running MiXCR on the 5' RACE reads. Of hundreds of thousands of distinct CDR3 sequences listed, 18% are singletons. Per germline, CDR1 SGHTA and CDR2 FQGTGA. This CDR3 region has 16 residues. Trimming stripped 3 bases from V and 0 bases from J, with 12 bases between. J is TRBJ2-1 and V is TRBV7-3; possibly TRBD2 for D (6 bases). The sequencing used PBMCs, collected before the yellow fever booster vaccination. This TCR came from a young man who received the YFV17D yellow fever vaccine. CDR3 DNA sequence: TGTGCCAGCAGCTTTCGTGCGGGGCTCTCCTACAATGAGCAGTTCTTC. Translating it yields CASSFRAGLSYNEQFF.